The entry below describes one TCR beta chain. This sample stems from a study of T cells in Graves' hyperthyroidism and ophthalmopathy. Amplified TCR beta CDR3 regions derived from RNA transcripts. Primed by the HTBI set, a first-round RT-PCR was run on the TCR CDR3. TCRdb re-called the multiplex PCR reads through MiXCR, storing one row per CDR3 protein. The sample has more than 500,000 distinct CDR3 sequences, around 15% seen once; the top ten hold 25% to 30%. The CDR3 consists of 14 residues. V gave up 7 bases and J gave up 6 bases, with 18 bases separating them. CDR1 and CDR2 from the germline V gene are MNHEY and SVGEGT.

The source of this sequence is a woman in her twenties or thirties with Graves' ophthalmopathy. The chain combines TRBV6-2 or TRBV6-3 with TRBJ1-2; D unclear. The sample was blood. This CDR3 reads CASTRAIYGHGYTF. Written as DNA, the CDR3 is TGTGCCAGCACCCGGGCCATCTATGGGCATGGCTACACCTTC.